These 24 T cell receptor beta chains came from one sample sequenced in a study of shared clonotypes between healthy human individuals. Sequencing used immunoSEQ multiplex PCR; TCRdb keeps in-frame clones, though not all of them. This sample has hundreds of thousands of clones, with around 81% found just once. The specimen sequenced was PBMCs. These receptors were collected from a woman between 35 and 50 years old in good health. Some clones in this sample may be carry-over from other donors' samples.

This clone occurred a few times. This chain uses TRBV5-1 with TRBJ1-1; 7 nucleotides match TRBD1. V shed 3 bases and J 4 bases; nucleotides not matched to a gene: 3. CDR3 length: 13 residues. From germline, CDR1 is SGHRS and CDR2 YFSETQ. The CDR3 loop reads CASSSGQLTEAFF. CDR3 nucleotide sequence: TGCGCCAGCAGCTCGGGACAGCTCACTGAAGCTTTCTTT.

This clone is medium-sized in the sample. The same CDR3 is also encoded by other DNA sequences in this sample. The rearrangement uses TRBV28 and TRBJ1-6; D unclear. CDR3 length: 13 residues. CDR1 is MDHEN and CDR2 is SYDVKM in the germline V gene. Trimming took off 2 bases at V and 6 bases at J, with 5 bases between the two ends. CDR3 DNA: TGTGCCAGCAGTTTAAGTCGTAATTCACCCCTCCACTTT. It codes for CASSLSRNSPLHF.

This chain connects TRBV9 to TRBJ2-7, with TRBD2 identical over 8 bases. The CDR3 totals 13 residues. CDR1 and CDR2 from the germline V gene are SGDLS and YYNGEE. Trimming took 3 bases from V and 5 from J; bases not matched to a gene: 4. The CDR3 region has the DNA TGTGCCAGCAGCGCCCGGGGGGGGCACGAGCAGTACTTC. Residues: CASSARGGHEQYF. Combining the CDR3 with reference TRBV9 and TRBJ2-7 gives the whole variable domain DSGVTQTPKHLITATGQRVTLRCSPRSGDLSVYWYQQSLDQGLQFLIQYYNGEERAKGNILERFSAQQFPDLHSELNLSSLELGDSALYFCASSARGGHEQYFGPGTRLTVT.

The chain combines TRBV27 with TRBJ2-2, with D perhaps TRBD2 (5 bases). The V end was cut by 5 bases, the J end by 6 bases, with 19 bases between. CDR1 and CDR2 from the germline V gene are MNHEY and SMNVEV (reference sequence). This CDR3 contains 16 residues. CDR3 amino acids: CASSRGVGSGAGELFF. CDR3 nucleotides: TGTGCCAGCAGTCGTGGCGTGGGGAGTGGGGCCGGGGAGCTGTTTTTT.

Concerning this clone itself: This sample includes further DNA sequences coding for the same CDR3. CDR3 nucleotides: TGTGCCAGCAGCCTTGTTGGCGAGCAGTTCTTC. Protein sequence: CASSLVGEQFF. This chain connects TRBV7-8 to TRBJ2-1, with D unresolved. The CDR3 loop spans 11 amino acids. V was shortened by 5 bases and J by 10 bases, with 9 bases between the two germline ends. Germline assignment: CDR1 SGHVS and CDR2 FQNEAQ.

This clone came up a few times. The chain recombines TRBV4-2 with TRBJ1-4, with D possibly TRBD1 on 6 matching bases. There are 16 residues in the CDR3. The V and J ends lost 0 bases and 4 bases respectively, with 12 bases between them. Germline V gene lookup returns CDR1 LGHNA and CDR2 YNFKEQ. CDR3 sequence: CASSQDRGAGNEKLFF. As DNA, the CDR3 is TGTGCCAGCAGCCAAGATCGGGGGGCCGGTAATGAAAAACTGTTTTTT.

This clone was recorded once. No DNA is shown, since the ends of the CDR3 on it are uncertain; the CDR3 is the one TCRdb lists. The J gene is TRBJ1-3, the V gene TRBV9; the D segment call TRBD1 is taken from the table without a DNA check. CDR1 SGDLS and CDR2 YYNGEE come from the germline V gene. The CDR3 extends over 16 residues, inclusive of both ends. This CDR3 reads CASSVTSVAGGNTIYF.

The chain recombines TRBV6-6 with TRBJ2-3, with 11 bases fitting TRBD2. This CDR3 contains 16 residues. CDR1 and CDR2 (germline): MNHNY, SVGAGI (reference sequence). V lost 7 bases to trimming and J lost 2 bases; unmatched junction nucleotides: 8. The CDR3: CASTEKLAGVTDTQYF. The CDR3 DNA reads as TGTGCCAGCACGGAGAAACTAGCGGGGGTCACAGATACGCAGTATTTT.

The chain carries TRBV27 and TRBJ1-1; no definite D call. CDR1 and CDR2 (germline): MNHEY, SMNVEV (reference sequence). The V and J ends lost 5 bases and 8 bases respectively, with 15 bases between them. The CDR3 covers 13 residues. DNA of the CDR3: TGTGCCAGCAGTCCCCGTGCGGGCCTGGAAGCTTTCTTT. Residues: CASSPRAGLEAFF.

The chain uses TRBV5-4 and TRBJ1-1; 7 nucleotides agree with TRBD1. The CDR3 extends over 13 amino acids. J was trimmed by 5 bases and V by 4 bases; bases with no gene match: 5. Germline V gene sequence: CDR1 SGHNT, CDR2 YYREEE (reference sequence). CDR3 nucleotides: TGTGCCAGCAGCAGGGGGCGCCTTACTGAAGCTTTCTTT. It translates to CASSRGRLTEAFF.

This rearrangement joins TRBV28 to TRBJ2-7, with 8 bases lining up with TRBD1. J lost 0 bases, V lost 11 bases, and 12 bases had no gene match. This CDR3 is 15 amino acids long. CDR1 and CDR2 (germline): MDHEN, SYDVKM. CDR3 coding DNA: TGTGCCGGCACCGACAGGGACAGGAACTCCTACGAGCAGTACTTC. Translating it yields CAGTDRDRNSYEQYF.

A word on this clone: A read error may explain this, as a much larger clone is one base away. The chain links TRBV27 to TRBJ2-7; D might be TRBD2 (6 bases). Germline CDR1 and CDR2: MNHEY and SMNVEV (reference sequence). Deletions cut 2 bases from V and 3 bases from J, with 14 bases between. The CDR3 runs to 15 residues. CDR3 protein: CASSLGGIGYYEQYF. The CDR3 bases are TGTGCCAGCAGTTTAGGGGGGATAGGGTACTACGAGCAGTACTTC.

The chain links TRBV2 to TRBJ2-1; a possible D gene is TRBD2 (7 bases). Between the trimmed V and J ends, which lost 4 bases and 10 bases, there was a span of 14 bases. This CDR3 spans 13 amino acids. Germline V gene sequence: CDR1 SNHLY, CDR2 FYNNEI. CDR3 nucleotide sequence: TGTGCCAGCAGTGCCGAGGGGGGGTCGGAGCAGTTCTTC. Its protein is CASSAEGGSEQFF.

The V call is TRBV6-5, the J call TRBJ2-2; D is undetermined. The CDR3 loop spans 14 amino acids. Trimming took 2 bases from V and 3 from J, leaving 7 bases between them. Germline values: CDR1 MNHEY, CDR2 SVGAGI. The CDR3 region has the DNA TGTGCCAGCAGTTACGGCCGGCACACCGGGGAGCTGTTTTTT. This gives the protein CASSYGRHTGELFF.

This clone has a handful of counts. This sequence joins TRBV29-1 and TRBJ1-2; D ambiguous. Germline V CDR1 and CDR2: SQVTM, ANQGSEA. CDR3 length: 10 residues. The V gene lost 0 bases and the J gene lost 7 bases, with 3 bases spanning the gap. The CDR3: CSVEESGYTF. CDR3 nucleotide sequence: TGCAGCGTTGAAGAGTCTGGCTACACCTTC.

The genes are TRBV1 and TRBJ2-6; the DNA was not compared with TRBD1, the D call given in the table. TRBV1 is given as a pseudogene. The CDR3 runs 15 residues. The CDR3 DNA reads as TGCACCAGCAGCCGTGCACAAAGTCGGGCCAACGTCCTGACTTTC. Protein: CTSSRAQSRANVLTF.

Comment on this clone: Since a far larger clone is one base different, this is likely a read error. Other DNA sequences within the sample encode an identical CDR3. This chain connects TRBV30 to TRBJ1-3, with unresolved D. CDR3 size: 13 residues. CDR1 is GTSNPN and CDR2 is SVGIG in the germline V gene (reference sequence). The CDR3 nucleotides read TGTGCCTGCCACCGCGGTTCTGGAAACACCATATACTTT. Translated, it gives CACHRGSGNTIYF.

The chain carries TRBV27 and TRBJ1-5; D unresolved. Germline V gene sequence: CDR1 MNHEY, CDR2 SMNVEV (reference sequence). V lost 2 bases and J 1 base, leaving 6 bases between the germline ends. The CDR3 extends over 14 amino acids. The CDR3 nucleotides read TGTGCCAGCAGTTTAGCGGGGAGCAATCAGCCCCAGCATTTT. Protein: CASSLAGSNQPQHF.

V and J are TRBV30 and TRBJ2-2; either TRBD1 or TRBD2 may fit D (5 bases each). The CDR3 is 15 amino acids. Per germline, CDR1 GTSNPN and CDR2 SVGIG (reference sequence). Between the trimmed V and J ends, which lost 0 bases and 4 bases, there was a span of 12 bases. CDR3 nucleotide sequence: TGTGCCTGGAGTGTAAGGGGCGCGGGCACCGGGGAGCTGTTTTTT. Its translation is CAWSVRGAGTGELFF.

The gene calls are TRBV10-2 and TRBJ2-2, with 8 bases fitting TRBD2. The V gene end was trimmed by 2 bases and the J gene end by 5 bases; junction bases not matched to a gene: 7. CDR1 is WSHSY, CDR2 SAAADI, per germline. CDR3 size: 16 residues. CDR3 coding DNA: TGCGCCAGCAGTGAGGGGAGCGGGAGACGGACCGGGGAGCTGTTTTTT. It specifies CASSEGSGRRTGELFF.

CDR3 nucleotides: TGCGCCAGCAGCTTGGGACAGGAAGACACCGGGGAGCTGTTTTTT. Translating it yields CASSLGQEDTGELFF. This chain connects TRBV5-1 to TRBJ2-2; a possible D gene is TRBD1 (6 bases). V was trimmed by 0 bases and J by 3 bases, leaving 9 bases between them. CDR1 is SGHRS, CDR2 YFSETQ, per germline. There are 15 residues in the CDR3.

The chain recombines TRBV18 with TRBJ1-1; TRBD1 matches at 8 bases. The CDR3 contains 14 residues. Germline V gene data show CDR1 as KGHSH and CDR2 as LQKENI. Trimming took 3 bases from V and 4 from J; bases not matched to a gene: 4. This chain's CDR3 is CASSPNRGVTEAFF. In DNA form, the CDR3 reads TGTGCCAGCTCACCGAACAGGGGGGTCACTGAAGCTTTCTTT.

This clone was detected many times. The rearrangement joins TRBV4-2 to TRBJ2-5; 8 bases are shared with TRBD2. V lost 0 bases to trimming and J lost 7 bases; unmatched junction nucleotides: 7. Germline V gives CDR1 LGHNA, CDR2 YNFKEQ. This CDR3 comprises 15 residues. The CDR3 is CASSQDLREGVTQYF. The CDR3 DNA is TGTGCCAGCAGCCAAGATCTTCGGGAGGGCGTGACCCAGTACTTC.

The chain's CDR3 is CATSRTGLAGVRTDTQYF. CDR3 coding DNA: TGTGCCACCAGCAGGACTGGACTAGCGGGAGTGCGGACAGATACGCAGTATTTT. The genes are TRBV15 and TRBJ2-3, with 13 positions matching TRBD2. V lost 3 bases to trimming and J lost 3 bases; unmatched junction nucleotides: 9. Per germline, CDR1 LNHNV and CDR2 YYDKDF (reference sequence). CDR3 length equals 18 residues.